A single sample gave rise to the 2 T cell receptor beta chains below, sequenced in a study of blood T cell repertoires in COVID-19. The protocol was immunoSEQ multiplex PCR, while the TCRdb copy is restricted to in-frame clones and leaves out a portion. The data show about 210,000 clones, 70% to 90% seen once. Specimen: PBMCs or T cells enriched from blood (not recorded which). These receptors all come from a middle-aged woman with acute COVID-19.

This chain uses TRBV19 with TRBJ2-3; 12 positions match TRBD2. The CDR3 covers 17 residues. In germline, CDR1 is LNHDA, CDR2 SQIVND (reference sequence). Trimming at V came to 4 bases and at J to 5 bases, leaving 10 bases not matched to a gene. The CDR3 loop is CASSTGRTSGIQDTQYF. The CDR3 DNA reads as TGTGCCAGTAGTACCGGGCGGACTAGCGGGATTCAAGATACGCAGTATTTT.

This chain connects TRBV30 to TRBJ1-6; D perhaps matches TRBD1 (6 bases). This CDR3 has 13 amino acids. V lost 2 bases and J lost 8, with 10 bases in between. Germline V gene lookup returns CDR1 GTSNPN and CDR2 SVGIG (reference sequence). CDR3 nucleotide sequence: TGTGCCTGGAGTTGGGACATGTATTCACCCCTCCACTTT. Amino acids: CAWSWDMYSPLHF.